The 27 T cell receptor beta chains presented below share a single source sample, sequenced in a study of tissue T cells after allogeneic stem cell transplantation. Profiling relied on immunoSEQ multiplex PCR, and the TCRdb table lists in-frame clones only, not all of them. The sample lists almost 9,500 clones, about half occurring once. Indicated time point: mouse harvest day 7 after allogeneic transplant. Mouse grafts combined 10^7 T-cell-depleted bone marrow cells with 10^6 splenic CD5+ T cells. The sequenced sample consisted of gut tissue. The receptors were sampled from a female BALB/c mouse given C57BL/6 T cells with graft-versus-host disease after an allogeneic hematopoietic cell transplant.

This clone was recorded a few times. Any gene name here is a mouse gene name. Read coverage stops 1 residue before the CDR3 terminus; the germline J gene supplies the remainder. The genes are TRBV5 and TRBJ1-5; a weak D match, TRBD1 (6 bases). V was pared by 4 bases and J by 3 bases, with 13 bases between. This CDR3 has 15 amino acids. The germline CDR1 and CDR2 sequences are LGHNA and YNLKQL (reference sequence). Incomplete CDR3 DNA: TGTGCCAGCAGCCCTCAGGGGATCGTCAACCAGGCTCCGCTT. Its translation is CASSPQGIVNQAPL. The entire CDR3 protein reads CASSPQGIVNQAPLF.

Judged by abundance, this clone is medium-sized (0.01 to 0.1%). The listed genes are named as in mouse. The read ends 1 residue shy of where the CDR3 ends; the end is completed using the germline J gene. This rearrangement joins TRBV3 to TRBJ2-2; 7 bases are a match to TRBD1. The germline gives CDR1 SNHLY, CDR2 FYNGKV (reference sequence). J was trimmed by 1 base and V by 1 base; bases with no gene match: 3. This CDR3 comprises 16 residues. CDR3 region: CASSLDRQGNTGQLYF. The sequenced CDR3 bases are TGTGCCAGCAGCTTAGACCGACAGGGAAACACCGGGCAGCTCTAC.

This clone came up a few times. Genes here carry mouse names. The CDR3 spells CSSSQSPNTEVFF. Partial CDR3 DNA: TGCTCCAGCAGTCAATCCCCAAACACAGAAGTCTTC. This rearrangement joins TRBV23 to TRBJ1-1. The read ends 1 residue before the CDR3 terminus; that terminus is restored from the germline J gene. Germline V CDR1 and CDR2: KGHTA, FQNQQP. CDR3 size: 13 residues.

Note on this clone: Mouse germline and gene names are used. The read gets to within 1 residue of the CDR3 end, and the germline J gene fills in the rest. V gene TRBV26 combines with J gene TRBJ1-4; perhaps TRBD1 as D (5 bases). This CDR3 is built from 15 residues. V lost 2 bases, J lost 0 bases, and 7 bases lay in between. From germline, CDR1 is KGHPV and CDR2 FQNQEV (reference sequence). CDR3 sequence: CASSLGGFSNERLFF. The CDR3 bases that were read are TGTGCCAGCAGTCTGGGGGGGTTTTCCAACGAAAGATTATTT.

About this clone: Gene labels here are mouse ones. The read ends 1 residue shy of where the CDR3 ends; the end is completed using the germline J gene. The genes are TRBV19 and TRBJ2-4; the D gene is possibly TRBD2 (6 bases). With 3 bases removed from V and 1 base from J, the gap between germline ends came to 9 bases. Germline-derived CDR1 and CDR2 are FNHDT and SITEND (reference sequence). CDR3 size: 14 residues. The sequenced part of the CDR3 DNA is TGTGCCAGCAGTAGAGCTGGGGGTCAAAACACCTTGTAC. Its protein product is CASSRAGGQNTLY. The whole CDR3 is CASSRAGGQNTLYF.

Details on this clone: The genes are named according to mouse. The DNA ends 1 residue before the CDR3 does, and the rest of the CDR3 is filled in from the germline J gene. This chain uses TRBV26 with TRBJ1-1; the D gene is possibly TRBD1 (5 bases). Trimming left V 0 bases short and J 4 bases short, with 9 bases between. From germline, CDR1 is KGHPV and CDR2 FQNQEV (reference sequence). This CDR3 spans 14 amino acids. The CDR3 DNA, read in part, is TGTGCCAGCAGTCTGTCAGGGACGGGCACAGAAGTCTTC. Amino acids: CASSLSGTGTEVF. Given in full, the CDR3 is CASSLSGTGTEVFF.

With respect to this clone: Mouse gene names apply. CDR3: CASSLGGEANERLFF. The CDR3 bases that were read are TGTGCCAGCAGCCTCGGGGGGGAGGCCAACGAAAGATTATTT. The chain recombines TRBV2 with TRBJ1-4; D might be TRBD1 (5 bases). Read sequence stops 1 residue before the CDR3 end, and the germline J gene provides the missing end. CDR3 length equals 15 residues. Trimming removed 4 bases at V and 3 bases at J, with 12 bases between. Germline V CDR1 and CDR2: LGHNA, YSYQKL.

Worth noting for this clone: Gene names refer to mouse genes. The sequenced fragment ends 1 residue before the CDR3 boundary, so the rest is inferred from the germline J gene. The gene calls are TRBV19 and TRBJ2-1; 9 bases are shared with TRBD2. Germline CDR1 FNHDT, CDR2 SITEND (reference sequence). V lost 0 bases and J lost 4; bases outside the gene matches: 5. This CDR3 region has 16 residues. CDR3 sequence reads: CASSIGGLGRYAEQFF. The covered CDR3 bases are TGTGCCAGCAGTATAGGGGGACTGGGTAGGTATGCTGAGCAGTTC.

This clone is labeled medium-sized. Germline and genes: mouse. The read halts 1 residue ahead of the CDR3 end, with the missing end drawn from the germline J gene. The V and J genes are TRBV31 and TRBJ2-7; D might be TRBD1 (6 bases). The CDR3 length is 13 residues. Per the germline V gene, CDR1 is GKSSPN and CDR2 is SITVG. V lost 0 bases, J lost 1 base, and 7 bases lay in between. CDR3 amino acids: CAWSLGTSYEQYF. CDR3 DNA (partial): TGTGCCTGGAGTCTTGGGACATCCTATGAACAGTAC.

Worth noting for this clone: The listed genes are named as in mouse. The CDR3 end lies 1 residue beyond the end of the read and is filled in from the germline J gene. V gene TRBV2 combines with J gene TRBJ2-3; the match to TRBD2 covers 10 bases. The ends lost 2 bases at V and 1 base at J; junction bases unmatched: 3. Germline V gives CDR1 LGHNA, CDR2 YSYQKL. This CDR3 has 16 amino acids. The sequenced part of the CDR3 DNA is TGTGCCAGCAGCCAAACTGGGGGGGGCTGTGCAGAAACGCTGTAT. This gives the protein CASSQTGGGCAETLY. From start to end, the CDR3 is CASSQTGGGCAETLYF.

For this clone: Gene names denote mouse genes. The CDR3 loop is CASSQLTVNERLFF. The sequenced CDR3 bases are TGTGCCAGCAGCCAATTGACGGTCAACGAAAGATTATTT. The V gene is TRBV3, the J gene TRBJ1-4; D remains ambiguous. The CDR3 end lies 1 residue beyond the end of the read and is filled in from the germline J gene. V lost 5 bases to trimming and J lost 4 bases, with 11 bases between them. The germline V gene has CDR1 SNHLY and CDR2 FYNGKV (reference sequence). The CDR3 loop spans 14 amino acids.

Details on this clone: The genes and germline here are from mouse. Read data end 1 residue before the CDR3 end; the end is taken from the germline J gene. This chain uses TRBV31 with TRBJ1-1, with D perhaps TRBD1 (6 bases). V shed 0 bases and J shed 1 base, with 6 bases lying between them. The CDR3 covers 13 residues. The germline V gene encodes CDR1 GKSSPN and CDR2 SITVG. The sequenced CDR3 bases are TGTGCCTGGAGTCTACAGGGGAACACAGAAGTCTTC. Translation gives CAWSLQGNTEVF. The CDR3 in full is CAWSLQGNTEVFF.

By sample share, this clone is medium-sized. These gene names are mouse names. With the read ending 1 residue before the CDR3 end, the germline J gene is used to fill in that end. This chain connects TRBV24 to TRBJ2-1, with unresolved D. Trimming removed 0 bases at V and 1 base at J, with 1 base between. Germline V gene lookup returns CDR1 KGHTA and CDR2 FRNEEI. The length of the CDR3 is 13 residues. This CDR3 is CASSLYNYAEQFF. Partial CDR3 DNA: TGTGCCAGCAGTCTGTACAACTATGCTGAGCAGTTC.

In its sample, this clone ranks as medium-sized. Each gene name is a mouse one. The CDR3 sequence is CASSSGNTGQLYF. The DNA read from the CDR3 is TGTGCTAGCAGTTCAGGGAACACCGGGCAGCTCTAC. The rearrangement joins TRBV29 to TRBJ2-2; D may be TRBD1 (5 bases). The sequence runs out 1 residue before the end of the CDR3; the remainder is reconstructed from the germline J gene. The V end was cut by 4 bases, the J end by 2 bases, with 5 bases between. This CDR3 region has 13 residues. Germline values: CDR1 MSHET, CDR2 SYDVDS.

The table lists this clone with a few counts. Gene labels here are mouse ones. Read data end 1 residue before the CDR3 end; the end is taken from the germline J gene. The chain couples TRBV13-1 to TRBJ1-2, with TRBD1 as a possible D gene (6 bases). The CDR3 is 16 amino acids. Trimming cost V 2 bases and J 0 bases, with 14 bases left between them. Germline V gives CDR1 NSHNY, CDR2 SYGAGN. This chain's CDR3 is CASSEPPQGTNSDYTF. Incomplete CDR3 DNA: TGTGCCAGCAGTGAACCCCCACAGGGAACAAACTCCGACTACACC.

This clone is labeled medium-sized. Gene names follow the mouse nomenclature. The CDR3 end falls 1 residue outside the read, so it is completed with the germline J gene. This chain connects TRBV13-2 to TRBJ2-5; tentatively, D is TRBD1 or TRBD2 (7 bases each). Germline V gene lookup returns CDR1 NNHNN and CDR2 SYGAGS (reference sequence). Between the trimmed V and J ends, which lost 1 base and 3 bases, there was a span of 9 bases. The CDR3 sequence is 14 residues long. CDR3 amino acids: CASGDQGGQDTQYF. CDR3 DNA, as far as it was read: TGTGCCAGCGGTGATCAGGGGGGGCAAGACACCCAGTAC.

This clone was recorded a few times. Gene names refer to mouse genes. Read data end 1 residue before the CDR3 end; the end is taken from the germline J gene. The chain joins TRBV26 to TRBJ2-7, with TRBD2 matching 12 bases. Looked up from germline, CDR1 is KGHPV and CDR2 is FQNQEV (reference sequence). The CDR3 spans 14 residues. Unmatched junction bases numbered 6, after V lost 6 bases and J lost 6 bases. Incomplete CDR3 DNA: TGTGCCAGCAGCTCCGGGACTGGGGGGCGTGAACAGTAC. Translating gives CASSSGTGGREQY. The whole CDR3 protein reads CASSSGTGGREQYF. Using reference TRBV26 and TRBJ2-7 for the parts outside the CDR3, the full variable domain is NSKVIQTPRYLVKGQGQKAKMRCIPEKGHPVVFWYQQNKNNEFKFLINFQNQEVLQQIDMTEKRFSAECPSNSPCSLEIQSSEAGDSALYLCASSSGTGGREQYFGPGTRLTVL.

Turning to this clone: Germline and genes here are mouse. The read gets to within 1 residue of the CDR3 end, and the germline J gene fills in the rest. The chain combines TRBV3 with TRBJ2-5; D not resolved. The germline V and J ends were trimmed by 5 bases and 3 bases, with 6 bases remaining between them. CDR1 is SNHLY and CDR2 is FYNGKV in the germline V gene (reference sequence). CDR3 size: 12 residues. CDR3 DNA (partial): TGTGCCAGCAGCAGACAACAAGACACCCAGTAC. It translates to CASSRQQDTQY. The complete CDR3 reads CASSRQQDTQYF.

Remarks on this clone: Any gene name here is a mouse gene name. The CDR3 here is CASSLGGFQDTQYF. The sequenced CDR3 bases are TGTGCCAGCTCTCTCGGGGGGTTCCAAGACACCCAGTAC. The chain couples TRBV12-1 to TRBJ2-5, with D maybe TRBD2 (6 bases). The sequence runs out 1 residue before the end of the CDR3; the remainder is reconstructed from the germline J gene. Trimming stripped 0 bases from V and 2 bases from J, with 8 bases between. The germline CDR1 and CDR2 sequences are SGHSN and HYEKVE. CDR3 length: 14 residues.

With regard to this clone: Any gene name here is a mouse gene name. The sequenced CDR3 bases are TGTGCAAGCAGCTTAGGGGGAGCGAACACAGAAGTCTTC. It codes for CASSLGGANTEVF. The whole CDR3 is CASSLGGANTEVFF. The rearrangement links TRBV16 to TRBJ1-1; unclear D gene. The CDR3 extends 1 residue past the end of the read, so its final part is completed from the germline J gene. Germline CDR1 is SGHSA and CDR2 is FRNQAP. V dropped 1 base and J dropped 1 base, with 7 bases sitting between them. This CDR3 contains 14 residues.

A note on this clone: Genes and germline come from the mouse. The observed sequence ends 1 residue before the CDR3 terminus, with the missing tail filled in from the germline J gene. V usage is TRBV3 and J usage is TRBJ1-2; no reliable D call. The CDR3 extends over 13 amino acids. Germline lookup yields CDR1 SNHLY and CDR2 FYNGKV (reference sequence). V lost 6 bases to trimming and J lost 0 bases, with 8 bases between them. The DNA read from the CDR3 is TGTGCCAGCAGTCCGACAACAAACTCCGACTACACC. Protein sequence: CASSPTTNSDYT. Given in full, the CDR3 is CASSPTTNSDYTF.

With respect to this clone: All gene names here are mouse names. The DNA read from the CDR3 is TGTGCCAGCAGTCTGGGCCGGGACTATTCTAGTGCAGAAACGCTGTAT. Its translation: CASSLGRDYSSAETLY. In full, the CDR3 is CASSLGRDYSSAETLYF. The chain joins TRBV26 to TRBJ2-3, with D tentatively TRBD2 (6 bases). The CDR3 extends 1 residue past the end of the read, so its final part is completed from the germline J gene. The CDR3 spans 17 residues. Looked up from germline, CDR1 is KGHPV and CDR2 is FQNQEV (reference sequence). Trimming removed 2 bases at V and 0 bases at J, with 15 bases between.

By sample share, this clone is medium-sized. Germline and genes here are mouse. With the read ending 1 residue before the CDR3 end, the germline J gene is used to fill in that end. The J gene is TRBJ2-7, the V gene TRBV23; no check of the table's D call, TRBD2, against the DNA was made. The CDR3 spans 14 residues. Germline V gene sequence: CDR1 KGHTA, CDR2 FQNQQP. Partial CDR3 DNA: TGCTCCAGCAGTCAGTGGGACTGGGGGGATGAACAGTAC. It codes for CSSSQWDWGDEQY. The complete CDR3 reads CSSSQWDWGDEQYF.

On this clone: Gene names and germline refer to mouse. The sequenced part of the CDR3 DNA is TGTGCCAGCAGTGATAGAGGGACAGCAAACACAGAAGTCTTC. As protein: CASSDRGTANTEVF. The CDR3 in its entirety is CASSDRGTANTEVFF. V is TRBV13-3 and J is TRBJ1-1, with 7 bases aligning to TRBD1. Sequencing ends 1 residue short of the CDR3 end; the germline J gene provides the rest. The germline V gene encodes CDR1 NNHDY and CDR2 SYVADS. This CDR3 contains 15 residues. Trimming at V came to 1 base and at J to 0 bases, leaving 3 bases not matched to a gene.

To note about this clone: The germline and genes are mouse ones. The DNA ends 1 residue before the CDR3 does, and the rest of the CDR3 is filled in from the germline J gene. V usage is TRBV23 and J usage is TRBJ1-3; TRBD1, the table's D call, was not compared with the DNA. This CDR3 has 16 residues. CDR1 and CDR2 (germline): KGHTA, FQNQQP. CDR3 in amino acids: CSSSQSGQPSGNTLYF. The sequenced part of the CDR3 DNA is TGCTCCAGCAGTCAATCGGGACAGCCTTCTGGAAATACGCTCTAT. The complete variable domain, with remaining parts taken from reference TRBV23 and TRBJ1-3, reads DAAVTQKPRYLIKMKGQEAEMKCIPEKGHTAVFWYQQKQSKELKFLIYFQNQQPLDQIDMVKERFSAVCPSSSLCSLGIRTCEAEDSALYLCSSSQSGQPSGNTLYFGEGSRLIVV.

As concerns this clone: Each gene name is a mouse one. The CDR3 end lies 1 residue beyond the end of the read and is filled in from the germline J gene. The rearrangement uses TRBV26 and TRBJ1-2, with D unclear. The germline gives CDR1 KGHPV, CDR2 FQNQEV (reference sequence). V lost 5 bases to trimming and J lost 1 base, with 8 bases between them. The CDR3 covers 13 residues. The CDR3: CASSRSENSDYTF. CDR3 DNA (partial): TGTGCCAGCAGTAGGTCAGAAAACTCCGACTACACC.

As regards this clone: Mouse gene names and germline throughout. CDR3 loop: CSSSHRLGWDTGQLYF. The sequenced part of the CDR3 DNA is TGCTCCAGCAGTCACAGACTGGGGTGGGACACCGGGCAGCTCTAC. The V call is TRBV23, the J call TRBJ2-2; the D call in the table, TRBD2, was not verified against the DNA. Read coverage stops 1 residue before the CDR3 terminus; the germline J gene supplies the remainder. The V gene's germline CDR1 is KGHTA and CDR2 FQNQQP. The length of the CDR3 is 16 residues.